This T cell receptor (beta chain) was identified during a study of early stage breast cancer tumors. Study in general: Most invasive tumors, about 70% of the 16, were ER+/PR+/HER2-. Study results and caveats: Functional markers like CD4, CD8 and FOXP3 were missed in bulk sequencing.

Clones were read by immunoSEQ multiplex PCR, and TCRdb kept only the in-frame ones, dropping some. The sample comprises tens of thousands of clones, more than 60% of which are singletons, and approximately 3.7% rests with the top ten. On this clone: What it binds is not known.

Germline V gene data show CDR1 as MNHEY and CDR2 as SVGAGI. Deletions cut 2 bases from V and 7 bases from J, with 6 bases between. The CDR3 is made up of 13 amino acids. This TCR came from a person aged 55 to 75 with breast cancer. The sequencing sample was made of blood. The genes are TRBV6-5 and TRBJ1-6; the D is unclear. CDR3 sequence (DNA): TGTGCCAGCAGTTACGACGGAAATTCACCCCTCCACTTT. This sequence encodes CASSYDGNSPLHF.